This entry lists 22 T cell receptor beta chains sequenced from one sample in a study of T cell responses to AZD1222 COVID-19 vaccine (dated by TCRdb to the early 2020s). This specimen's time point label, per the study, means: baseline before first vaccination. The library was built by means of the immunoSEQ multiplex PCR assay. In its TCRdb copy, this immuneACCESS table keeps in-frame sequences only and misses some clones. Where compared with another copy, unresolved V genes explain less than half of these, and the others have no known cause. Recorded for this sample are some 90,000 clones; about 90% of them occurred a single time. Jointly, the top ten make up 15% to 20% of the sample. Here the sequenced sample was peripheral blood, taken on day 0 of AZD1222 vaccination. The receptors derive from an adult in good health.

In regard to this clone: Other DNA sequences in the same sample also yield this CDR3. The chain joins TRBV7-2 to TRBJ1-5; D gene unclear. Germline V gene data show CDR1 as SGHTA and CDR2 as FQGNSA. The V and J ends lost 4 bases and 3 bases respectively, with 4 bases between them. This CDR3 comprises 12 residues. As DNA, the CDR3 is TGTGCCAGCAGCTCCTACAATCAGCCCCAGCATTTT. This codes for CASSSYNQPQHF.

The chain joins TRBV4-2 to TRBJ2-5, with 7 bases matching TRBD2. Losses at the gene ends were 4 bases for V and 5 bases for J; bases not matched to a gene: 10. Germline V gives CDR1 LGHNA, CDR2 YNFKEQ. This CDR3 has 15 amino acids. CDR3 loop: CASSPVGEGRETQYF. In DNA, the CDR3 is TGTGCCAGCAGCCCGGTAGGGGAGGGCCGTGAGACCCAGTACTTC.

The rearrangement links TRBV28 to TRBJ2-1; 9 positions agree with TRBD2. This CDR3 has 13 residues. The V and J ends lost 5 bases and 14 bases, in that order; junction bases with no gene match: 10. The germline CDR1 and CDR2 sequences are MDHEN and SYDVKM. This CDR3 reads CASSLEGLAYEFF. DNA of the CDR3: TGTGCCAGCAGTCTAGAGGGACTAGCCTATGAGTTCTTC.

The chain uses TRBV28 and TRBJ2-2; 10 bases match TRBD2. The CDR3 is 16 residues long. V lost 5 bases to trimming and J lost 1 base; unmatched junction nucleotides: 4. From germline, CDR1 is MDHEN and CDR2 SYDVKM. The CDR3 reads CASSLGLAVNTGELFF. The CDR3 DNA reads TGTGCCAGCAGTCTCGGACTAGCGGTGAACACCGGGGAGCTGTTTTTT.

V gene TRBV6-1 combines with J gene TRBJ2-7; D assignment may be TRBD1 or TRBD2 (6 bases each). Trimming stripped 0 bases from V and 4 bases from J, with 16 bases between. This CDR3 region has 16 residues. The germline V gene encodes CDR1 MNHNS and CDR2 SASEGT. CDR3: CASSEAGRRGYYEQYF. CDR3 in DNA: TGTGCCAGCAGTGAAGCGGGTAGGAGGGGGTATTACGAGCAGTACTTC.

This clone was recorded only once. This chain joins TRBV19 and TRBJ1-1, with 8 bases lining up with TRBD1. Germline loops: CDR1 LNHDA, CDR2 SQIVND (reference sequence). The CDR3 is made up of 14 amino acids. The ends lost 9 bases at V and 2 bases at J; junction bases unmatched: 8. The CDR3 DNA reads as TGTGCCAGCAGACTAGACAGGGGTAACACTGAAGCTTTCTTT. It yields the protein CASRLDRGNTEAFF.

J is TRBJ1-4 and V is TRBV4-1; D gene unclear. The CDR3 is 12 residues long. Germline CDR1 MGHRA, CDR2 YSYEKL. Trimming removed 3 bases at V and 8 bases at J, with 7 bases between. The CDR3 sequence is CASSQTTEKLFF. CDR3 nucleotide sequence: TGCGCCAGCAGCCAGACGACGGAAAAACTGTTTTTT.

In its sample, this clone was seen once. This chain connects TRBV27 to TRBJ1-1; D perhaps matches TRBD1 (6 bases). Germline lookup yields CDR1 MNHEY and CDR2 SMNVEV (reference sequence). V gave up 6 bases and J gave up 4 bases, with 24 bases separating them. CDR3 length equals 17 residues. The CDR3 sequence: CASSKDSLLGMSTEAFF. Written as DNA, the CDR3 is TGTGCCAGCAGCAAGGACAGCCTTTTGGGAATGAGCACTGAAGCTTTCTTT.

The chain links TRBV6-4 to TRBJ1-1; D gene ambiguous. V dropped 1 base and J dropped 7 bases, with 7 bases sitting between them. CDR1 and CDR2 from the germline V gene are MRHNA and SNTAGT. This CDR3 is 12 amino acids long. The CDR3 DNA sequence: TGTGCCAGCAGTGACTTGAGAAGTGAAGCTTTCTTT. It codes for CASSDLRSEAFF.

The genes are TRBV27 and TRBJ1-1, with 9 positions matching TRBD1. CDR1 is MNHEY and CDR2 is SMNVEV in the germline V gene (reference sequence). With 6 bases clipped from V and 0 bases from J, the junction kept 8 bases outside the gene matches. This CDR3 spans 16 amino acids. The DNA of the CDR3 is TGTGCCAGCAGACAAGGGACAGGGCCCATGAACACTGAAGCTTTCTTT. Its translation: CASRQGTGPMNTEAFF.

V usage is TRBV10-3 and J usage is TRBJ2-7; D is possibly TRBD1 or TRBD2 (6 bases each). Germline CDR1 ENHRY, CDR2 SYGVKD. This CDR3 spans 14 amino acids. The V and J ends lost 6 bases and 3 bases respectively, with 15 bases between them. The CDR3: CAISAGQTNYEQYF. In DNA, the CDR3 is TGTGCCATCAGCGCGGGACAAACCAACTACGAGCAGTACTTC.

CDR3 nucleotides: TGTGCTAGCGCGCTCCAAACCTCAAACAGGGGAGATCAGCAGTTCTTC. Its translation is CASALQTSNRGDQQFF. V gene TRBV12-5 combines with J gene TRBJ2-1; TRBD1 matches 7 bases. Trimming took 9 bases from V and 11 from J; bases not matched to a gene: 22. Per the germline V gene, CDR1 is LGHNT and CDR2 is FRNRAP. The CDR3 extends over 16 amino acids.

The sample holds one count of this clone. The V call is TRBV19, the J call TRBJ2-4, with D perhaps TRBD1 or TRBD2 (5 bases each). This CDR3 has 15 residues. Per the germline V gene, CDR1 is LNHDA and CDR2 is SQIVND (reference sequence). The germline V and J ends were trimmed by 3 bases and 6 bases, with 15 bases remaining between them. The CDR3 DNA sequence: TGTGCCAGTAGTATCAGGGCTAGCCAAGGAAACATTCAGTACTTC. This sequence encodes CASSIRASQGNIQYF.

The genes are TRBV19 and TRBJ1-2; no definite D call. The CDR3 is 16 residues long. Germline V gives CDR1 LNHDA, CDR2 SQIVND (reference sequence). The ends were cut back, 0 bases at V and 0 bases at J, with 11 bases in the middle. CDR3 sequence: CASSIDGQASNYGYTF. The CDR3 coding sequence is TGTGCCAGTAGTATAGACGGTCAGGCCTCTAACTATGGCTACACCTTC. Full variable domain (missing parts from reference TRBV19 and TRBJ1-2): DGGITQSPKYLFRKEGQNVTLSCEQNLNHDAMYWYRQDPGQGLRLIYYSQIVNDFQKGDIAEGYSVSREKKESFPLTVTSAQKNPTAFYLCASSIDGQASNYGYTFGSGTRLTVV.

V and J are TRBV10-3 and TRBJ2-7, with D maybe TRBD1 (5 bases). Germline V CDR1 and CDR2: ENHRY, SYGVKD. The CDR3 extends over 13 amino acids. Trimming stripped 8 bases from V and 4 bases from J, with 15 bases between. CDR3 DNA: TGTGCCATCCTGGGGCAGGGTTCGTACGAGCAGTACTTC. It yields the protein CAILGQGSYEQYF.

J is TRBJ2-7 and V is TRBV5-3; 7 positions match TRBD1. Being an ORF, TRBV5-3 has a function that is uncertain. The ends lost 0 bases at V and 1 base at J; junction bases unmatched: 10. The CDR3 loop spans 17 amino acids. CDR3 amino acids: CARSLEGARDRSYEQYF. DNA for the CDR3: TGTGCCAGAAGCTTGGAGGGAGCCCGGGACAGATCCTACGAGCAGTACTTC.

Note on this clone: The sample contains more than one DNA sequence encoding this CDR3. The V gene is TRBV24-1, the J gene TRBJ2-1; 10 bases are a match to TRBD1. After removal of 9 bases from V and 10 bases from J, the junction contained 11 bases not matched to a gene. CDR1 KGHDR and CDR2 SFDVKD come from the germline V gene. The CDR3 spans 14 residues. The CDR3 DNA sequence: TGTGCCACCCGACGACAGGGGGCATGGAGAGAGCAGTTCTTC. Its translation: CATRRQGAWREQFF.

V and J are TRBV2 and TRBJ1-1, with D maybe TRBD1 (5 bases). Germline loops: CDR1 SNHLY, CDR2 FYNNEI. Trimming removed 4 bases at V and 8 bases at J, with 14 bases between. The CDR3 is made up of 13 amino acids. CDR3 sequence: CASSGSGRAEAFF. CDR3 nucleotides: TGTGCCAGCAGTGGATCGGGGCGGGCCGAAGCTTTCTTT.

The chain joins TRBV7-6 to TRBJ2-1; no definite D call. Trimming stripped 3 bases from V and 7 bases from J, with 7 bases between. The CDR3 is made up of 12 amino acids. The germline V gene encodes CDR1 SGHVS and CDR2 FNYEAQ. This CDR3 reads CASSFMRNEQFF. The CDR3 DNA follows: TGTGCCAGCAGCTTTATGCGGAATGAGCAGTTCTTC.

The V and J genes are TRBV3-1 (or the pseudogene TRBV3-2) and TRBJ2-2, with unresolved D. V gave up 4 bases and J gave up 4 bases, with 10 bases separating them. This CDR3 spans 14 amino acids. Germline CDR1 LGHDT, CDR2 YNNKEL (reference sequence). As DNA, the CDR3 is TGTGCCAGCAGCCGAACTCCTTCCACCGGGGAGCTGTTTTTT. It yields the protein CASSRTPSTGELFF.

This clone was seen more than once but under ten times. The V call is TRBV2, the J call TRBJ2-5; D may be TRBD1 (5 bases). The germline gives CDR1 SNHLY, CDR2 FYNNEI. The V end was cut by 10 bases, the J end by 5 bases, with 17 bases between. The CDR3 is made up of 13 amino acids. The CDR3 loop reads CATRTGYWETQYF. CDR3 nucleotides: TGTGCCACGCGAACAGGATATTGGGAGACCCAGTACTTC.

The chain's CDR3 is CASSLGVGTPYEQYF. CDR3 nucleotide sequence: TGTGCCAGCAGCTTAGGGGTGGGGACCCCCTACGAGCAGTACTTC. This chain connects TRBV11-2 to TRBJ2-7; D is possibly TRBD1 or TRBD2 (5 bases each). V lost 1 base to trimming and J lost 2 bases, with 12 bases between them. Germline CDR1 and CDR2: SGHAT and FQNNGV. The CDR3 runs 15 residues. Variable domain in full (rest from reference TRBV11-2 and TRBJ2-7): EAGVAQSPRYKIIEKRQSVAFWCNPISGHATLYWYQQILGQGPKLLIQFQNNGVVDDSQLPKDRFSAERLKGVDSTLKIQPAKLEDSAVYLCASSLGVGTPYEQYFGPGTRLTVT.